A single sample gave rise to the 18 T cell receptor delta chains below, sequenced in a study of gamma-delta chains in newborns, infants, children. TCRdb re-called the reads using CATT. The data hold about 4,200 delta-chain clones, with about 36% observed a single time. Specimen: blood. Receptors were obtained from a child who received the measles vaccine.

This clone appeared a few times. The DNA of the CDR3 is TGTGCTCTTGGGGAAGTTTGTGACTGGGGATTCCTCACCGATAAACTCATCTTT. Translating gives CALGEVCDWGFLTDKLIF. The rearrangement links TRDV1 to TRDJ1; TRDD3 aligns across 7 bases. Trimming took 2 bases from V and 1 from J; bases not matched to a gene: 13. The CDR3 extends over 18 amino acids. CDR1 is TSWWSYY, CDR2 QGS, per germline.

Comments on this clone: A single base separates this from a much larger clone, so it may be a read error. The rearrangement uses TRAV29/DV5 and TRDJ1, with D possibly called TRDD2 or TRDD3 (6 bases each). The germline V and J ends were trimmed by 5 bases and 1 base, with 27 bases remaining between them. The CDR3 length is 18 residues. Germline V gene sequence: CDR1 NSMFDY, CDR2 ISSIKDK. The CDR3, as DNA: TGTGCAGCGACTGGGCCTTCCGCTCATGGGACTTGCACCGATAAACTCATCTTT. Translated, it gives CAATGPSAHGTCTDKLIF.

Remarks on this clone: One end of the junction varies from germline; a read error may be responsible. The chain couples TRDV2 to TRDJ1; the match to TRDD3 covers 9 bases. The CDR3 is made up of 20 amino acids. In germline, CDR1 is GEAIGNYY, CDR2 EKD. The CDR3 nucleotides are TGTGCCTGTGGCACCGTGCTGGGGGATCCCTTATTCTTTTACACCGATAGACTCATCTTT. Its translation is CACGTVLGDPLFFYTDRLIF.

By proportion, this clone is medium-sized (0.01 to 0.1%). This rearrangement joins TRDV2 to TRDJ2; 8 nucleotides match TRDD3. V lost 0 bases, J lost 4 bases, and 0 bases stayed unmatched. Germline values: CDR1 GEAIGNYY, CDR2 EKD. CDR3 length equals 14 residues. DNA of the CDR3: TGTGCCTGTGACACCCTGGGGGAGACAGCACAACTCTTCTTT. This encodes CACDTLGETAQLFF.

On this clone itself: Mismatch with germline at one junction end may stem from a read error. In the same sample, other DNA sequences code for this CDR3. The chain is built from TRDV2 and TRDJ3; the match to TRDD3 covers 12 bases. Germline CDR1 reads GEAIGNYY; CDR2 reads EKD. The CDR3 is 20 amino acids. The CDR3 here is CACDTIPGTGGYWDTRQMFF. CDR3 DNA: TGTGCCTGTGACACGATCCCCGGTACTGGGGGATACTGGGATACCCGACAGATGTTTTTC.

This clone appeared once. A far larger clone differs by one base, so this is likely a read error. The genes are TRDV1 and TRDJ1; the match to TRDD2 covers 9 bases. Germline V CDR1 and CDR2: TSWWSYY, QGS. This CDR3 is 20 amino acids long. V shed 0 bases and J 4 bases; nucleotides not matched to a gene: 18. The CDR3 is CALGELSLPTGDCLCDKLIF. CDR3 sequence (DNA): TGTGCTCTTGGGGAACTCAGCCTTCCTACGGGGGATTGCCTCTGCGATAAACTCATCTTT.

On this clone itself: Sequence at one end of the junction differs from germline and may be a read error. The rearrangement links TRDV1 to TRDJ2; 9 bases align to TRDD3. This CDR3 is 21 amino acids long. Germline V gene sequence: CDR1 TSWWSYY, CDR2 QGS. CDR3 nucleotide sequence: TGTGCTCTTGGGGAACCGGCGGGACTGTACTGGGGGAGAGCTTTGACAGCACGACTCTTCTTT. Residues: CALGEPAGLYWGRALTARLFF.

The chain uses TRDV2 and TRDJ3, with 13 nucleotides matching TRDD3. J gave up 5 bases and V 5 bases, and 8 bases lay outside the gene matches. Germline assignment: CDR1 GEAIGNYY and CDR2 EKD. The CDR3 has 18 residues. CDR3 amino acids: CACGILGDTRRDTRQMFF. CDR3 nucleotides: TGTGCCTGTGGCATACTGGGGGATACGCGTAGGGACACCCGACAGATGTTTTTC.

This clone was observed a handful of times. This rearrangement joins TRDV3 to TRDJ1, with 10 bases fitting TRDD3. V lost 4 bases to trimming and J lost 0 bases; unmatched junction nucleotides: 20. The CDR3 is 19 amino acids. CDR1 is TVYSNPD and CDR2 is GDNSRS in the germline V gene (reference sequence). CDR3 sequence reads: CASNLLPYWGMGYTDKLIF. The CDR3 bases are TGTGCCTCCAACCTTCTTCCCTACTGGGGGATGGGGTACACCGATAAACTCATCTTT.

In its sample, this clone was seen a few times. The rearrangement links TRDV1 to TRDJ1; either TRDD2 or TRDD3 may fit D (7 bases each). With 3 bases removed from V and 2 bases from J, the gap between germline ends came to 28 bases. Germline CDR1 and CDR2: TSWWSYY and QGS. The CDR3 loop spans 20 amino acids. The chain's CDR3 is CALGDHSYAYWGRLTDKLIF. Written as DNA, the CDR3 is TGTGCTCTTGGGGACCATTCCTACGCCTACTGGGGCCGCCTAACCGATAAACTCATCTTT.

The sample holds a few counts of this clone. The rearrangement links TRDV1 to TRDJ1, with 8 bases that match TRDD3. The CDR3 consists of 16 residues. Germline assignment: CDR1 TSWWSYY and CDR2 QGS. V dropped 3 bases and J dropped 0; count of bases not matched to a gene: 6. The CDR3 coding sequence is TGTGCTCTTGGGGACGTACAGGGGGATAACACCGATAAACTCATCTTT. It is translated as CALGDVQGDNTDKLIF.

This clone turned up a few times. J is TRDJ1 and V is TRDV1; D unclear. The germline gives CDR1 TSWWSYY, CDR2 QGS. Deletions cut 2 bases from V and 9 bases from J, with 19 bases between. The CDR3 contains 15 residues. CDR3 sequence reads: CALGEWETRHDELIF. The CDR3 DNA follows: TGTGCTCTTGGGGAATGGGAGACCCGTCATGATGAACTCATCTTT.

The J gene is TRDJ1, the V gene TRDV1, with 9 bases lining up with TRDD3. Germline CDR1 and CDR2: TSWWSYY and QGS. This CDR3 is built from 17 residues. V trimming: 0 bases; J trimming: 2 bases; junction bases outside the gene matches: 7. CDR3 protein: CALGELTGLGETDKLIF. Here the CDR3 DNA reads TGTGCTCTTGGGGAACTAACAGGACTGGGGGAGACCGATAAACTCATCTTT.

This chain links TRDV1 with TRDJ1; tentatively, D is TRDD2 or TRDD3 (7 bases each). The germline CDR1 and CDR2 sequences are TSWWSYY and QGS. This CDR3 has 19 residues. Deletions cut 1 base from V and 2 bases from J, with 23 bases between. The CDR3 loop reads CALGEQDSYETLGTDKLIF. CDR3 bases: TGTGCTCTTGGGGAACAGGATTCCTACGAGACACTGGGGACCGATAAACTCATCTTT.

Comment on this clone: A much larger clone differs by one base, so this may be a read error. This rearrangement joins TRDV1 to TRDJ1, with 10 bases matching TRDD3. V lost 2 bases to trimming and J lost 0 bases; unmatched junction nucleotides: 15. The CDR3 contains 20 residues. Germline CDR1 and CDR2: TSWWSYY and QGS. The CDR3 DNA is TGTGCTCTTGGGGAAGGGTCTGGCATACTGGGGGATCCCGACACCGATAAACTCATCTTT. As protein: CALGEGSGILGDPDTDKLIF.

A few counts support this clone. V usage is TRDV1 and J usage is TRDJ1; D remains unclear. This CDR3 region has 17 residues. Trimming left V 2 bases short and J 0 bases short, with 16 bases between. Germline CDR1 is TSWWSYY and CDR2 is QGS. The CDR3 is CALGEKGVESYTDKLIF. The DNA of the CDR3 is TGTGCTCTTGGGGAAAAAGGGGTGGAGTCGTACACCGATAAACTCATCTTT.

CDR3 protein: CASSFYRGTGDTDKLIF. For the CDR3, the DNA is TGTGCCTCCTCATTCTACCGGGGGACTGGGGACACCGATAAACTCATCTTT. The V call is TRDV3, the J call TRDJ1, with TRDD3 matching over 7 bases. Germline CDR1 TVYSNPD, CDR2 GDNSRS (reference sequence). This CDR3 is built from 17 residues. V was clipped by 4 bases and J by 0 bases; unmatched bases: 17.

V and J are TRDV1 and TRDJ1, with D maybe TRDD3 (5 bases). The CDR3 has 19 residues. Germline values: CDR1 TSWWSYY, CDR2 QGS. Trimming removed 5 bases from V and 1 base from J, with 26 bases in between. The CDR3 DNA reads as TGTGCTCTTGGGCGTCGCTTCTCCCCTTACTGGTCCTCCACCGATAAACTCATCTTT. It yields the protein CALGRRFSPYWSSTDKLIF.